This TCR beta chain originates from a study of control samples from healthy donors and cancer patients. Assay used: immunoSEQ multiplex PCR; TCRdb lists only in-frame clones, some missing. The sample records 110,000 to 150,000 clones, roughly nine tenths being singletons. The receptor was derived from a woman younger than 45 in good health. Sequencing was carried out using blood.

The CDR3 DNA sequence: TGTGCCAGCAGCTTGGTAGCGGTTTCCTACGAGCAGTACTTC. Translated: CASSLVAVSYEQYF. This chain connects TRBV5-6 to TRBJ2-7; weak D call: TRBD2 (6 bases). Trimming took 0 bases from V and 1 from J, leaving 8 bases between them. This CDR3 is 14 amino acids long. Germline V CDR1 and CDR2: SGHDT, YYEEEE.